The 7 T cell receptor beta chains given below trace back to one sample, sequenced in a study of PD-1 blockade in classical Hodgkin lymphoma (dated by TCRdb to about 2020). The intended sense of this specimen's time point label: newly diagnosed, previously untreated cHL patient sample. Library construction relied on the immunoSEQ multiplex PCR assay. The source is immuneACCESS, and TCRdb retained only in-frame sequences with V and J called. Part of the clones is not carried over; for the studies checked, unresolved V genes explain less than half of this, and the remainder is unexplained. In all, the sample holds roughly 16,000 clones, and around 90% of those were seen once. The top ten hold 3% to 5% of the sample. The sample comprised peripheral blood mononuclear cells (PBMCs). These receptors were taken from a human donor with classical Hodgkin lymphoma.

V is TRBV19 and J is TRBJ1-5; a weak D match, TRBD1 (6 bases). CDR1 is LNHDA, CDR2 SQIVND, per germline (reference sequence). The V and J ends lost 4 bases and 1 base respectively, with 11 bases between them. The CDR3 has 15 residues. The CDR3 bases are TGTGCCAGTAGTAGGGAGGACAGAAGCAATCAGCCCCAGCATTTT. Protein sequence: CASSREDRSNQPQHF.

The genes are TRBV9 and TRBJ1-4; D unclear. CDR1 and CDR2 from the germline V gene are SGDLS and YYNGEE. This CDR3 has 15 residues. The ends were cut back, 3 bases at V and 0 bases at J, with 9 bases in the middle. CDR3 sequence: CASSDEGATNEKLFF. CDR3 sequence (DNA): TGTGCCAGCAGCGATGAGGGAGCAACTAATGAAAAACTGTTTTTT.

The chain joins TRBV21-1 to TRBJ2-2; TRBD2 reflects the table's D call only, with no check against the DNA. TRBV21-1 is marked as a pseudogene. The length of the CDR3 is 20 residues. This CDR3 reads CASSKDAGLAGVSNTGELFF. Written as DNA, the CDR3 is TGTGCCAGCAGCAAAGATGCGGGACTAGCGGGAGTTTCGAACACCGGGGAGCTGTTTTTT.

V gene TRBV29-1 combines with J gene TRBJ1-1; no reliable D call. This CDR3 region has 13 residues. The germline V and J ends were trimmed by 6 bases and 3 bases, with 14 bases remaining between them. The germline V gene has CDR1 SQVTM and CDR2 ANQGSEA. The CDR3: CSVQVARDTEAFF. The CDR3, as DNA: TGCAGCGTCCAGGTTGCCCGGGACACTGAAGCTTTCTTT.

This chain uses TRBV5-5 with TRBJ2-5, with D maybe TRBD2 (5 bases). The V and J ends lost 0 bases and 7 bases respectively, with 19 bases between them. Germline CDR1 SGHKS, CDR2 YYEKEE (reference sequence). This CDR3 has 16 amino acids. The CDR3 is CASSLGMSEGEGTQYF. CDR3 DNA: TGTGCCAGCAGCTTGGGTATGAGCGAGGGCGAGGGGACCCAGTACTTC.

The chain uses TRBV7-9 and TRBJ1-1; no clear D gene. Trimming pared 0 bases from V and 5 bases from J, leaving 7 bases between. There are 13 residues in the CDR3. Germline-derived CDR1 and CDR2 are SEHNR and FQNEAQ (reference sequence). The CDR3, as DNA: TGTGCCAGCAGCTTAGCGTTGGGGACTGAAGCTTTCTTT. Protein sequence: CASSLALGTEAFF.

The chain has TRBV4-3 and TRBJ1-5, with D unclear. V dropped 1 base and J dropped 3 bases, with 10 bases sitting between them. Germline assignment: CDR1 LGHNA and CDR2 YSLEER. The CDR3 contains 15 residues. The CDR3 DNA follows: TGCGCCAGCAGCCAAGGTGGGCCTAACAATCAGCCCCAGCATTTT. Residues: CASSQGGPNNQPQHF.